These 4 T cell receptor beta chains came from one sample sequenced in a study of monozygotic twins with inflammatory bowel disease. TCRdb reprocessed the 5' RACE reads; each CDR3 protein has one entry and no DNA is given. This listing includes around 400,000 distinct CDR3 sequences. The specimen was blood. These receptors were taken from a human donor with ulcerative colitis or Crohn's disease, or a healthy co-twin of an affected twin (not recorded which).

The V call is TRBV12-3 or TRBV12-4, the J call TRBJ2-5; TCRdb's assignment of TRBD2 cannot be checked, as there is no DNA. This CDR3 is built from 15 residues. The CDR3 spells CASSFRTSPQETQYF.

The chain is built from TRBV12-3 or TRBV12-4 and TRBJ2-4; the TCRdb call, TRBD1, lacks DNA for checking. CDR3 size: 12 residues. The CDR3 here is CASSLDRGQEYF.

CDR3 amino acids: CAIRHEQANQPHEQYF. The V call is TRBV10-3, the J call TRBJ2-7; there is no DNA to check the TCRdb D call of TRBD1. There are 16 residues in the CDR3. The germline gives CDR1 ENHRY, CDR2 SYGVKD.

The V and J genes are TRBV24-1 and TRBJ1-2; the TCRdb D gene call, TRBD1, has no DNA to confirm it. CDR1 is KGHDR, CDR2 SFDVKD, per germline. The CDR3 is 17 residues long. CDR3: CATSGRTSTPSNYGYTF.